Sequencing of this T cell receptor beta chain was carried out in a study of shared clonotypes between healthy human individuals. Donors were Caucasian adults residing in Nashville, Tennessee, USA. Libraries were prepared by immunoSEQ multiplex PCR; TCRdb keeps only in-frame clonotypes and omits some of them. The sample records 740,000 or so clones, approximately 73% being singletons. This clone was recorded a few times. The trim removed 4 bases at V and 7 bases at J, leaving 7 bases unmatched. The germline CDR1 and CDR2 sequences are LNHDA and SQIVND (reference sequence). The CDR3 runs to 15 residues.

J is TRBJ2-1 and V is TRBV19; 10 positions agree with TRBD2. The specimen was memory CD4+ T cells sorted from blood. As to subset: CD45RA-negative fraction. The sequence derives from a woman in her 30s in good health. CDR3 sequence (DNA): TGTGCCAGTAGTACAACTAGCGGGAAGGTTAATGAGCAGTTCTTC. Its translation: CASSTTSGKVNEQFF.